A single sample is the source of the 29 T cell receptor beta chains below, sequenced in a study of blood T cell repertoires in COVID-19. TCRdb keeps only in-frame clones here, not all; method: immunoSEQ multiplex PCR. The profile shows 200,000 to 250,000 clones, 70% to 90% of them singletons. Input material: PBMCs or T cells enriched from blood (not recorded which). These receptors were collected from a young man who had recovered from COVID-19.

The chain links TRBV6-5 to TRBJ1-5; unclear D gene. Trimming pared 7 bases from V and 0 bases from J, leaving 10 bases between. Germline-derived CDR1 and CDR2 are MNHEY and SVGAGI. CDR3 size: 14 residues. In DNA form, the CDR3 reads TGTGCCAGCACCGACTTTAATAGCAATCAGCCCCAGCATTTT. Translation gives CASTDFNSNQPQHF.

The V gene is TRBV28, the J gene TRBJ2-5; 13 nucleotides agree with TRBD2. Trimming removed 6 bases from V and 7 bases from J; junction bases left unmatched: 5. The germline gives CDR1 MDHEN, CDR2 SYDVKM. This CDR3 has 14 residues. The CDR3 region is CASSRGLAGLTQYF. The DNA for the CDR3 is TGTGCCAGCAGCCGGGGACTAGCGGGACTGACCCAGTACTTC. The full variable domain, rest sourced from reference TRBV28 and TRBJ2-5, is DVKVTQSSRYLVKRTGEKVFLECVQDMDHENMFWYRQDPGLGLRLIYFSYDVKMKEKGDIPEGYSVSREKKERFSLILESASTNQTSMYLCASSRGLAGLTQYFGPGTRLLVL.

The chain has TRBV7-8 and TRBJ1-3; D may be TRBD1 (6 bases). Germline CDR1 is SGHVS and CDR2 is FQNEAQ. Trimming took 5 bases from V and 0 from J, leaving 20 bases between them. CDR3 length equals 18 residues. The CDR3 DNA sequence: TGTGCCAGCAGCCGGGGGGCAGGCCAATTAGACTCTGGAAACACCATATATTTT. Amino acid sequence: CASSRGAGQLDSGNTIYF. The full variable domain, completed using reference TRBV7-8 and TRBJ1-3, is GAGVSQSPRYKVAKRGQDVALRCDPISGHVSLFWYQQALGQGPEFLTYFQNEAQLDKSGLPSDRFFAERPEGSVSTLKIQRTQQEDSAVYLCASSRGAGQLDSGNTIYFGEGSWLTVV.

This chain uses TRBV10-1 with TRBJ1-5, with D unclear. Germline CDR1 WNHNN, CDR2 SYGVQD (reference sequence). Trimming pared 3 bases from V and 6 bases from J, leaving 12 bases between. The CDR3 is made up of 14 amino acids. CDR3 residues: CASSDGSEGQPQHF. The CDR3 DNA reads TGCGCCAGCAGTGATGGGTCGGAGGGTCAGCCCCAGCATTTT.

The chain recombines TRBV19 with TRBJ1-2, with 9 bases aligning to TRBD1. After removal of 9 bases from V and 8 bases from J, the junction contained 10 bases not matched to a gene. Germline values: CDR1 LNHDA, CDR2 SQIVND (reference sequence). CDR3 size: 13 residues. CDR3 loop: CASTPQGAQGYTF. Written as DNA, the CDR3 is TGTGCCAGCACCCCACAGGGGGCGCAGGGCTACACCTTC.

V gene TRBV28 combines with J gene TRBJ2-1; the D gene is possibly TRBD2 (5 bases). Between the trimmed V and J ends, which lost 5 bases and 12 bases, there was a span of 20 bases. The CDR3 has 14 residues. Germline CDR1 and CDR2: MDHEN and SYDVKM. The DNA for the CDR3 is TGTGCCAGCAGTCCGCTACCCCGATCAGGAGGGCAGTTCTTC. It yields the protein CASSPLPRSGGQFF.

The rearrangement links TRBV18 to TRBJ2-1, with unresolved D. The germline CDR1 and CDR2 sequences are KGHSH and LQKENI. The CDR3 runs 15 residues. Trimming took off 0 bases at V and 3 bases at J, with 9 bases between the two ends. The CDR3 here is CASSPPSSLYNEQFF. CDR3 DNA: TGTGCCAGCTCACCACCATCCTCCCTCTACAATGAGCAGTTCTTC.

The chain carries TRBV28 and TRBJ2-3, with 8 bases aligning to TRBD2. The CDR3 sequence is 13 residues long. CDR1 MDHEN and CDR2 SYDVKM come from the germline V gene. J lost 5 bases, V lost 6 bases, and 4 bases had no gene match. The CDR3 DNA sequence: TGTGCCAGCAGCTTCCGGGGGGGAGATACGCAGTATTTT. As protein: CASSFRGGDTQYF.

This rearrangement joins TRBV6-5 to TRBJ1-2, with TRBD1 matching over 8 bases. V was clipped by 4 bases and J by 4 bases; unmatched bases: 8. Germline V gene data show CDR1 as MNHEY and CDR2 as SVGAGI. This CDR3 region has 15 residues. In nucleotides, the CDR3 is TGTGCCAGCAGTTGGACAGGGACCGCTTCCTATGGCTACACCTTC. Translated, it gives CASSWTGTASYGYTF.

For the CDR3, the DNA is TGTGCCACCAGTGATGGGACAGGGGGCTTGGGGGAGACCCAGTACTTC. Its translation: CATSDGTGGLGETQYF. The rearrangement uses TRBV24-1 and TRBJ2-5; TRBD1 aligns across 12 bases. Germline V gene data show CDR1 as KGHDR and CDR2 as SFDVKD. Trimming cost V 3 bases and J 5 bases; bases outside gene matches: 6. The CDR3 spans 16 residues.

With regard to this clone: The same CDR3 can be traced to other DNA sequences in this sample. The chain recombines TRBV9 with TRBJ2-7; D remains unclear. This CDR3 has 14 residues. The germline V gene has CDR1 SGDLS and CDR2 YYNGEE. V dropped 0 bases and J dropped 3 bases, with 10 bases sitting between them. CDR3 nucleotides: TGTGCCAGCAGCGTAGTGCCATCTAGCTACGAGCAGTACTTC. It is translated as CASSVVPSSYEQYF. Full variable domain (missing parts from reference TRBV9 and TRBJ2-7): DSGVTQTPKHLITATGQRVTLRCSPRSGDLSVYWYQQSLDQGLQFLIQYYNGEERAKGNILERFSAQQFPDLHSELNLSSLELGDSALYFCASSVVPSSYEQYFGPGTRLTVT.

This chain uses TRBV15 with TRBJ1-3; 7 bases map to TRBD1. V shed 3 bases and J 6 bases; nucleotides not matched to a gene: 8. Germline V CDR1 and CDR2: LNHNV, YYDKDF (reference sequence). The CDR3 totals 15 residues. In DNA form, the CDR3 reads TGTGCCACCAGCAGGAGGGGTACAGGGGTAAACACCATATATTTT. Amino acids: CATSRRGTGVNTIYF.

The rearrangement links TRBV19 to TRBJ1-1; 8 nucleotides line up with TRBD1. This CDR3 is built from 15 residues. Losses at the gene ends were 2 bases for V and 2 bases for J; bases not matched to a gene: 4. Germline CDR1 and CDR2: LNHDA and SQIVND (reference sequence). The CDR3 sequence: CASSIRQGANTEAFF. The CDR3, as DNA: TGTGCCAGTAGTATAAGGCAGGGGGCAAACACTGAAGCTTTCTTT. Based on the CDR3 plus reference TRBV19 and TRBJ1-1, the full variable domain is DGGITQSPKYLFRKEGQNVTLSCEQNLNHDAMYWYRQDPGQGLRLIYYSQIVNDFQKGDIAEGYSVSREKKESFPLTVTSAQKNPTAFYLCASSIRQGANTEAFFGQGTRLTVV.

The CDR3 nucleotides are TGTGCCAGCAGCTCAGGGACAGGGGTTACCGGGGAGCTGTTTTTT. It is translated as CASSSGTGVTGELFF. The chain links TRBV7-9 to TRBJ2-2; 10 nucleotides align to TRBD1. Looked up from germline, CDR1 is SEHNR and CDR2 is FQNEAQ (reference sequence). The trim removed 4 bases at V and 5 bases at J, leaving 4 bases unmatched. There are 15 residues in the CDR3.

This clone was found once. The chain employs TRBV6-5 and TRBJ1-2; weak D call: TRBD1 (5 bases). Trimming took off 6 bases at V and 4 bases at J, with 12 bases between the two ends. This CDR3 has 13 residues. CDR1 and CDR2 from the germline V gene are MNHEY and SVGAGI. The CDR3 DNA reads TGTGCCAGCAGCGCGGGAGGGGTCTATGGCTACACCTTC. It encodes CASSAGGVYGYTF.

The genes are TRBV28 and TRBJ1-2; 12 bases fit TRBD1. Germline V CDR1 and CDR2: MDHEN, SYDVKM. V lost 5 bases and J lost 4; bases outside the gene matches: 5. This CDR3 comprises 15 residues. The CDR3 DNA reads TGTGCCAGCAGTACGACGGGACAGGGGGCCTATGGCTACACCTTC. This sequence encodes CASSTTGQGAYGYTF.

The chain is built from TRBV5-1 and TRBJ1-1; possible D gene TRBD1, 6 bases. This CDR3 has 14 amino acids. Trimming removed 0 bases at V and 5 bases at J, with 11 bases between. The germline V gene encodes CDR1 SGHRS and CDR2 YFSETQ. CDR3 DNA: TGCGCCAGCAGCTTGGTGGGGGCTGGGACTGAAGCTTTCTTT. This translates into CASSLVGAGTEAFF.

The V gene is TRBV27, the J gene TRBJ2-5; 7 bases are shared with TRBD1. J was trimmed by 4 bases and V by 3 bases; bases with no gene match: 8. The germline V gene encodes CDR1 MNHEY and CDR2 SMNVEV (reference sequence). This CDR3 spans 15 amino acids. The CDR3 region has the DNA TGTGCCAGCAGTTTTGGACAGGAGCTGAGAGAGACCCAGTACTTC. Its translation is CASSFGQELRETQYF.

The chain is built from TRBV4-1 and TRBJ1-1, with D possibly TRBD1 on 5 matching bases. The CDR3 extends over 15 amino acids. V lost 3 bases and J 0 bases, leaving 11 bases between the germline ends. The germline CDR1 and CDR2 sequences are MGHRA and YSYEKL. The CDR3 sequence is CASSQGRGLNTEAFF. The CDR3 coding sequence is TGCGCCAGCAGCCAGGGACGGGGGTTGAACACTGAAGCTTTCTTT.

This rearrangement joins TRBV7-9 to TRBJ2-7; possibly TRBD2 for D (6 bases). V was cut by 1 base and J by 7 bases, with 14 bases left in between. The CDR3 is made up of 14 amino acids. CDR1 and CDR2 from the germline V gene are SEHNR and FQNEAQ (reference sequence). The CDR3 sequence: CASSLDGGEREQYF. Here the CDR3 DNA reads TGTGCCAGCAGCTTAGACGGAGGGGAGCGAGAGCAGTACTTC.

This chain uses TRBV27 with TRBJ2-7; 8 positions agree with TRBD2. Germline loops: CDR1 MNHEY, CDR2 SMNVEV (reference sequence). V dropped 0 bases and J dropped 2; count of bases not matched to a gene: 3. The CDR3 has 15 amino acids. The CDR3 DNA follows: TGTGCCAGCAGTTTATCTGCGGGAGGTACCTACGAGCAGTACTTC. Amino acid sequence: CASSLSAGGTYEQYF.

V is TRBV7-8 and J is TRBJ2-7, with 11 bases fitting TRBD1. V lost 1 base and J lost 6; bases outside the gene matches: 8. The germline V gene has CDR1 SGHVS and CDR2 FQNEAQ. The CDR3 sequence is 16 residues long. The CDR3 protein is CASSLVPGQGEGEQYF. In nucleotides, the CDR3 is TGTGCCAGCAGCTTAGTCCCGGGACAGGGGGAGGGCGAGCAGTACTTC. The variable domain in full, completed from reference TRBV7-8 and TRBJ2-7, reads GAGVSQSPRYKVAKRGQDVALRCDPISGHVSLFWYQQALGQGPEFLTYFQNEAQLDKSGLPSDRFFAERPEGSVSTLKIQRTQQEDSAVYLCASSLVPGQGEGEQYFGPGTRLTVT.

The chain carries TRBV7-2 and TRBJ2-7; 10 bases map to TRBD1. Unmatched junction bases numbered 5, after V lost 1 base and J lost 2 bases. This CDR3 has 16 amino acids. Germline CDR1 reads SGHTA; CDR2 reads FQGNSA. The CDR3 loop is CASSLDSGQGTYEQYF. CDR3 coding DNA: TGTGCCAGCAGCTTAGATTCGGGACAGGGGACCTACGAGCAGTACTTC.

This clone showed up just once. The chain has TRBV4-1 and TRBJ2-5; D unclear. CDR3 length: 13 residues. Germline lookup yields CDR1 MGHRA and CDR2 YSYEKL. The ends were cut back, 3 bases at V and 5 bases at J, with 10 bases in the middle. The CDR3 nucleotides are TGCGCCAGCAGCCACAGACCACAGGAGACCCAGTACTTC. This sequence encodes CASSHRPQETQYF.

The chain links TRBV6-5 to TRBJ1-2; 7 bases map to TRBD1. The CDR3 is 13 residues long. The ends lost 11 bases at V and 8 bases at J; junction bases unmatched: 14. Germline V gene lookup returns CDR1 MNHEY and CDR2 SVGAGI. This CDR3 reads CAVSSTGALGYTF. DNA of the CDR3: TGTGCCGTCTCCTCAACAGGGGCGCTCGGCTACACCTTC.

This clone is a singleton in its sample. This chain connects TRBV29-1 to TRBJ2-3, with D perhaps TRBD2 (6 bases). This CDR3 has 13 amino acids. Germline V gene lookup returns CDR1 SQVTM and CDR2 ANQGSEA. Trimming pared 5 bases from V and 6 bases from J, leaving 15 bases between. The CDR3: CSVSTQLADTQYF. As DNA, the CDR3 is TGCAGCGTTTCCACCCAGCTAGCGGATACGCAGTATTTT.

The rearrangement uses TRBV6-5 and TRBJ2-7, with 9 bases that match TRBD2. CDR1 and CDR2 from the germline V gene are MNHEY and SVGAGI. V was clipped by 0 bases and J by 2 bases; unmatched bases: 2. This CDR3 spans 15 amino acids. CDR3 sequence reads: CASSYSASGAYEQYF. In DNA form, the CDR3 reads TGTGCCAGCAGTTACTCAGCTAGCGGGGCCTACGAGCAGTACTTC.

V usage is TRBV28 and J usage is TRBJ2-2; TRBD2 is a possible D gene (7 bases). Germline loops: CDR1 MDHEN, CDR2 SYDVKM. The germline V and J ends were trimmed by 7 bases and 5 bases, with 26 bases remaining between them. This CDR3 is built from 18 residues. The CDR3 DNA is TGTGCCAGCACCCATATCCCCCTGGGAGGGGGAGGGACCGGGGAGCTGTTTTTT. Its protein is CASTHIPLGGGGTGELFF.

V gene TRBV7-9 combines with J gene TRBJ2-3; the match to TRBD2 covers 12 bases. V dropped 5 bases and J dropped 2; count of bases not matched to a gene: 5. CDR1 is SEHNR and CDR2 is FQNEAQ in the germline V gene (reference sequence). The CDR3 covers 16 residues. The CDR3 DNA is TGTGCCAGCAGCCGGGGACTAGCGGGTCCCACAGATACGCAGTATTTT. Amino acid sequence: CASSRGLAGPTDTQYF.